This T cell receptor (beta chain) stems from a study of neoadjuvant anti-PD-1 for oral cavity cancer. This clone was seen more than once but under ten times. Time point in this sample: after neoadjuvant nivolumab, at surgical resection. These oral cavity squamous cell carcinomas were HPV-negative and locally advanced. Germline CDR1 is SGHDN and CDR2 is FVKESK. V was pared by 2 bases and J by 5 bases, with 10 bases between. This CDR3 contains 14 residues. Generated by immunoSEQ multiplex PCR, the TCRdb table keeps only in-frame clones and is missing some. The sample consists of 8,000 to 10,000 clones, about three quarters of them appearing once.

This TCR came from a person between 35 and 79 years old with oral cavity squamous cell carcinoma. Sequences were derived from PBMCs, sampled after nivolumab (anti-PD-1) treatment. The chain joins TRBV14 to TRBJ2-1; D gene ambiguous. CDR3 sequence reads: CASSQLGTDNEQFF. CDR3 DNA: TGTGCCAGCAGCCAATTGGGAACCGACAATGAGCAGTTCTTC.